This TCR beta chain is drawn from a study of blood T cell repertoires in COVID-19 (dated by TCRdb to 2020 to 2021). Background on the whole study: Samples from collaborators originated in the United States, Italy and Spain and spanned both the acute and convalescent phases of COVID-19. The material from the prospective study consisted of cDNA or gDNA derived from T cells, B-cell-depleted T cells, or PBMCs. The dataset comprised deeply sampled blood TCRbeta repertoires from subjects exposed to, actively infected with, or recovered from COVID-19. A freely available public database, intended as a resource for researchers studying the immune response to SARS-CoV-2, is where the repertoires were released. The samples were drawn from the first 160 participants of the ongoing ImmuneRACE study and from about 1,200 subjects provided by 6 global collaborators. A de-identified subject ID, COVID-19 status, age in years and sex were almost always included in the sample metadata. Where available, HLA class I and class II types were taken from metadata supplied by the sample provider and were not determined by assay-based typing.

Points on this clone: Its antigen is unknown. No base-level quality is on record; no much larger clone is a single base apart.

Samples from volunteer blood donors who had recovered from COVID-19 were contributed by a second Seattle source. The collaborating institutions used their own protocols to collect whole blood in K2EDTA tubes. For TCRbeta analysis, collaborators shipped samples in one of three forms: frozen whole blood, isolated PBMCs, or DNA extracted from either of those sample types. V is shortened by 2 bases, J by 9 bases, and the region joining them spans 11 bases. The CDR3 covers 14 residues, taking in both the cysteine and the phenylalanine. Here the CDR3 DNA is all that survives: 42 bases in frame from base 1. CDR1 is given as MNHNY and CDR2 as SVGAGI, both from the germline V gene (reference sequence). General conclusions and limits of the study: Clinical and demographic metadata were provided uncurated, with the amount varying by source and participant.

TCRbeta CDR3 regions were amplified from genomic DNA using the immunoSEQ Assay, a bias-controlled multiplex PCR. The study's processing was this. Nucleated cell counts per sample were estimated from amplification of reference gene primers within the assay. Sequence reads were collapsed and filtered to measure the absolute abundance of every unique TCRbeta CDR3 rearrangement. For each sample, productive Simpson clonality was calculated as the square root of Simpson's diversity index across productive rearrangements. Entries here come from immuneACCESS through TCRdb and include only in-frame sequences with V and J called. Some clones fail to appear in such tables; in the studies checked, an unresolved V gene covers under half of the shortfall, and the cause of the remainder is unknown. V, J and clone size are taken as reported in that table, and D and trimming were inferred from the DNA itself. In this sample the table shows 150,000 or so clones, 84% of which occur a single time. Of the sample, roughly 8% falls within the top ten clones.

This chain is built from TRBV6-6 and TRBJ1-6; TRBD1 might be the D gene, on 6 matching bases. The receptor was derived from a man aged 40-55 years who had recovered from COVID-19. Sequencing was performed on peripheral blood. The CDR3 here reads CASSYEGVGSPLHF. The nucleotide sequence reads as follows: TGTGCCAGCAGTTACGAGGGGGTCGGTTCACCCCTCCACTTT.